The clone carrying this T cell receptor beta chain appeared many times. Its antigen is not known. CDR1 LGHNA and CDR2 YNFKEQ come from the germline V gene. The CDR3 is made up of 16 amino acids. Trimming pared 0 bases from V and 5 bases from J, leaving 17 bases between. This entry is derived from a study of CD8 T cells in ankylosing spondylitis. Regarding the study as a whole: Clones linked with disease were CD8+ and fairly uncommon in the peripheral blood.

For TCR beta, libraries came from quantitative 5'-RACE with molecular barcodes. In TCRdb, the 5' RACE reads were re-called with MiXCR into one record per CDR3 protein. The repertoire holds some 95,000 distinct CDR3 sequences, around 10% seen once, with under 6% in the top ten. The rearrangement links TRBV4-2 to TRBJ2-7, with D tentatively TRBD2 (6 bases). Sequencing was performed on blood, either unsorted or a sorted T cell fraction (not recorded which). The TCR sequence derives from a male donor with ankylosing spondylitis or in good health (not recorded which). This chain's CDR3 is CASSQEPQQSGDEQYF. CDR3 DNA sequence: TGTGCCAGCAGCCAAGAGCCCCAGCAATCGGGAGACGAGCAGTACTTC.